Here is one T cell receptor beta chain with its context. The antigen is not known. The sample comes from a study of T cell repertoires and HLA-DP antigens. Study information: CD4+ T cells were cocultured with HeLa cells expressing HLA-DP. DNA input averaged approximately 220 ng in sorted CD137+CD4+ and 1,200 ng in pre-culture CD4+.

The primer mix covered 54 TRBV segments and 13 TRBJ segments. The repertoire was sequenced with immunoSEQ multiplex PCR; TCRdb's copy has only in-frame clones and lacks some. The sample holds over 100,000 clones, almost 95% seen once. V lost 2 bases to trimming and J lost 1 base; unmatched junction nucleotides: 4. The CDR3 covers 15 residues. Germline CDR1 is SGHRS and CDR2 is YFSETQ. Untouched CD4+ T cells were isolated by negative selection, averaging about 98% purity. The receptor's source is a woman aged 18 to 35 in good health and CMV-seronegative. V gene TRBV5-1 combines with J gene TRBJ2-3, with TRBD1 matching 7 bases. The sample comprised CD4+ T cells from PBMCs. The CDR3 loop reads CASSLQGWGTDTQYF. CDR3 DNA: TGCGCCAGCAGCTTACAGGGGTGGGGCACAGATACGCAGTATTTT.